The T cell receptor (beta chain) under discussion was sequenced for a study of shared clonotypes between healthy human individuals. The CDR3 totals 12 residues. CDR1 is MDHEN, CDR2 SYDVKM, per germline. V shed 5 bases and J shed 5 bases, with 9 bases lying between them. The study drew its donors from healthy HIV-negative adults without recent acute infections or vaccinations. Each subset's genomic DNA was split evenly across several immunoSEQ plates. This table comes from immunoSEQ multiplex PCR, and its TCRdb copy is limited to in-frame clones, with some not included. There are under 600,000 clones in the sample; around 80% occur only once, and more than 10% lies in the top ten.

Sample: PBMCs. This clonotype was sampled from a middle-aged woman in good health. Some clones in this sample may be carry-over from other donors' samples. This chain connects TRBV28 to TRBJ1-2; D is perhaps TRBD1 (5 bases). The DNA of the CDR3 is TGTGCCAGCAGTGTGGGACCGTATGGCTACACCTTC. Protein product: CASSVGPYGYTF.